Listed below are T cell receptor beta chains from one sample, sequenced in a study of vaccination and CD4 T cells after COVID-19. Using its own MiXCR run on the PCR reads, TCRdb lists one record per CDR3 protein. This sample has over 9,000 distinct CDR3 sequences, with 25% to 35% found just once. Their antigens are not known. Sequenced material: CD4+ T cells from blood, cultured in vitro. The origin of the receptors is a human donor in good health. CDR3s include the opening cysteine and the closing phenylalanine or tryptophan. D genes are given only for firm matches. Size is omitted from some rows. Given values are once, few, many or a class for expanded clones.

TRBV11-1	TRBJ1-2	.	few	CASSFGRGYTF	TGTGCCAGCAGCTTCGGCCGCGGCTACACCTTC
TRBV4-1	TRBJ1-5	.	.	CASSPVGRGGNQPQHF	TGCGCCAGCAGCCCGGTCGGGCGGGGAGGGAATCAGCCCCAGCATTTT
TRBV2	TRBJ1-5	TRBD1	.	CASTRDRGDVDNQPQHF	TGTGCCAGCACAAGAGACAGGGGGGACGTAGACAATCAGCCCCAGCATTTT
TRBV25-1	TRBJ1-1	.	.	CASSEWGGDTEAFF	TGTGCCAGCAGTGAATGGGGGGGGGACACTGAAGCTTTCTTT
TRBV20-1	TRBJ1-5	.	few	CSARDGGVEGPNQPQHF	TGCAGTGCTAGAGACGGGGGGGTTGAAGGACCCAATCAGCCCCAGCATTTT
TRBV5-4	TRBJ2-3	.	.	CASSFPPTDTQYF	TGTGCCAGCAGCTTTCCCCCCACAGATACGCAGTATTTT
TRBV6-1	TRBJ1-5	.	.	CASSESPGDSNQPQHF	TGTGCCAGCAGTGAATCCCCAGGGGATAGCAATCAGCCCCAGCATTTT
TRBV4-3	TRBJ1-5	TRBD1	.	CASSLQQGVSQPQHF	TGCGCCAGCAGCCTCCAACAGGGGGTTAGTCAGCCCCAGCATTTT
TRBV24-1	TRBJ2-2	.	.	CATSDSLTRLNTGELFF	TGTGCCACCAGTGATTCTCTGACAAGGTTAAACACCGGGGAGCTGTTTTTT
TRBV7-2	TRBJ1-2	.	few	CASSQSRGSYTF	TGTGCCAGCAGCCAGAGCCGAGGTAGCTACACCTTC
TRBV20-1	TRBJ1-5	.	medium-sized	CSGIDGPVGRPQHF	TGCAGTGGGATAGATGGGCCGGTTGGACGGCCCCAGCATTTT
TRBV20-1	TRBJ1-1	.	few	CSASRQRVAFF	TGCAGTGCTTCCCGACAGCGGGTGGCTTTCTTT
TRBV28	TRBJ2-2	TRBD1	few	CASGGDRRVFF	TGTGCCAGCGGAGGGGACAGGAGGGTGTTTTTT
TRBV7-9	TRBJ2-2	.	.	CASSFGPSGRTIFTGELFF	TGTGCCAGCAGCTTTGGTCCCTCCGGACGGACGATTTTCACCGGGGAGCTGTTTTTT
TRBV20-1	TRBJ2-7	.	.	CSASFGGSYEQYF	TGCAGTGCTAGTTTCGGCGGGTCCTACGAGCAGTACTTC
TRBV7-9	TRBJ1-6	.	.	CASSLGRNSYNSPLHF	TGTGCCAGCAGCTTGGGGAGAAATTCCTATAATTCACCCCTCCACTTT
TRBV20-1	TRBJ2-1	TRBD1	.	CSARPGQGAMNEQFF	TGCAGTGCTAGACCGGGACAGGGGGCAATGAATGAGCAGTTCTTC
TRBV7-2	TRBJ1-2	TRBD1	large	CASSSGQGTYGYTF	TGTGCCAGCAGCTCGGGACAGGGGACCTATGGCTACACCTTC
TRBV2	TRBJ1-3	.	.	CASSEWYSNTIYF	TGTGCCAGCAGTGAATGGTACAGCAACACCATATATTTT
TRBV20-1	TRBJ1-1	.	few	CSAPWGAEAFF	TGCAGTGCGCCGTGGGGGGCTGAAGCTTTCTTT
TRBV4-3	TRBJ1-6	.	few	CASSHGRSPLHF	TGCGCCAGCAGCCACGGGAGGTCACCCCTCCACTTT
TRBV15	TRBJ2-7	.	.	CATSREPGGTSEQYF	TGTGCCACCAGCAGAGAGCCAGGGGGGACCTCCGAGCAGTACTTC
TRBV27	TRBJ1-1	TRBD1	.	CASSQGTGGRNTEAFF	TGTGCCAGCAGTCAGGGGACAGGGGGTAGGAACACTGAAGCTTTCTTT
TRBV7-2	TRBJ1-2	.	.	CASSSEFLLNTKVVPTYGYTF	TGTGCCAGCAGCTCAGAGTTTCTTTTGAATACCAAGGTGGTTCCTACCTATGGCTACACCTTC
TRBV27	TRBJ2-2	.	.	CASRGTGELFF	TGTGCCAGCAGAGGCACCGGGGAGCTGTTTTTT
TRBV6-5	TRBJ2-3	.	.	CASSYYRRTDTQYF	TGTGCCAGCAGTTATTACCGCAGAACAGATACGCAGTATTTT
TRBV11-3	TRBJ2-2	TRBD1	few	CASSSRQGVVNTGELFF	TGTGCCAGCAGCTCTCGACAGGGGGTAGTCAACACCGGGGAGCTGTTTTTT
TRBV19	TRBJ1-1	.	.	CASSMQRWNREDTEAFF	TGTGCCAGTAGTATGCAAAGGTGGAACAGGGAGGACACTGAAGCTTTCTTT
TRBV5-4	TRBJ2-2	TRBD1	once	CAGGNKQGVGELFF	TGTGCCGGGGGGAATAAACAGGGGGTCGGGGAGCTGTTTTTT
TRBV24-1	TRBJ1-5	TRBD1	once	CATSDSRSEGASQHF	TGTGCCACCAGTGATTCCCGGAGCGAGGGGGCGTCCCAGCATTTT
TRBV19	TRBJ1-5	TRBD1	few	CASRRQGPGQPQHF	TGTGCCAGTAGGCGACAGGGCCCAGGGCAGCCCCAGCATTTT
TRBV24-1	TRBJ2-3	.	few	CATSRTASTDTQYF	TGTGCCACCAGCAGGACAGCGAGCACAGATACGCAGTATTTT
TRBV7-2	TRBJ2-3	TRBD2	few	CASSLGSGSDTQYF	TGTGCCAGCAGCTTAGGGAGCGGGAGCGATACGCAGTATTTT
TRBV18	TRBJ2-6	.	.	CASSELVRSYSGANVLTF	TGTGCCAGCTCAGAGCTAGTGCGGTCTTACTCTGGGGCCAACGTCCTGACTTTC
TRBV19	TRBJ2-3	TRBD1	.	CASGGTGTDTQYF	TGTGCCAGTGGTGGGACAGGGACAGATACGCAGTATTTT
TRBV15	TRBJ2-5	.	.	CATSREWETQYF	TGTGCCACCAGCAGAGAGTGGGAGACCCAGTACTTC
TRBV10-3	TRBJ2-7	.	.	CAISPMGPRSEQYF	TGTGCCATCAGCCCGATGGGACCTAGGAGCGAGCAGTACTTC
TRBV20-1	TRBJ1-2	.	few	CSATTQQGALDRGYTF	TGCAGTGCTACCACCCAACAGGGAGCCCTAGATCGGGGCTACACCTTC
TRBV30	TRBJ2-5	.	.	CAWSLSFQETQYF	TGTGCCTGGAGTCTGAGTTTCCAAGAGACCCAGTACTTC
TRBV4-1	TRBJ1-1	.	few	CASSQGDRVRTEAFF	TGCGCCAGCAGCCAAGGGGATAGGGTGAGAACTGAAGCTTTCTTT